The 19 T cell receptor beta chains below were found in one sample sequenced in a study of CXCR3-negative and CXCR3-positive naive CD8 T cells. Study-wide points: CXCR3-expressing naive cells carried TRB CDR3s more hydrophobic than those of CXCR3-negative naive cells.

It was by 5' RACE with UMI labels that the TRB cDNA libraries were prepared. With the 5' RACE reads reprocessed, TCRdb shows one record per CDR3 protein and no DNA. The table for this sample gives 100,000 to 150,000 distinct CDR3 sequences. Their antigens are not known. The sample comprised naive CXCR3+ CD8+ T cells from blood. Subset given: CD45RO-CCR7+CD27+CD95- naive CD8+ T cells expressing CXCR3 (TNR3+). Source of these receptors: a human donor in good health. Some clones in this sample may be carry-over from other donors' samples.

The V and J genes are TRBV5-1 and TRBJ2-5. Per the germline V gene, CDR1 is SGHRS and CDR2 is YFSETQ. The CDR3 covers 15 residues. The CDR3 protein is CASSLASLGQETQYF.

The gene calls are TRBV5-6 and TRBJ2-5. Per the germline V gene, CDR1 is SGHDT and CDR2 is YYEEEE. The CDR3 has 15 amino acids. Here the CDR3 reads CASSFQSGSQETQYF. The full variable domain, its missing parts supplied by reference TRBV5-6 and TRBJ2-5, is DAGVTQSPTHLIKTRGQQVTLRCSPKSGHDTVSWYQQALGQGPQFIFQYYEEEERQRGNFPDRFSGHQFPNYSSELNVNALLLGDSALYLCASSFQSGSQETQYFGPGTRLLVL.

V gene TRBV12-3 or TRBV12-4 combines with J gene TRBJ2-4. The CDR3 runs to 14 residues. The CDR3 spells CASSLMVSKNIQYF.

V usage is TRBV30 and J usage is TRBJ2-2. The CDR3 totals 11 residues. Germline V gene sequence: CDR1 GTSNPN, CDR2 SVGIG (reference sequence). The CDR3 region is CAWSVAGELFF.

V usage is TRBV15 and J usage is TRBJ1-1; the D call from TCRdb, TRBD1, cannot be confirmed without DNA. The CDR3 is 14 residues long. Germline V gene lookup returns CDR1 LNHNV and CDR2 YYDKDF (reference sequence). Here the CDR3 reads CATSRVTGYTEAFF.

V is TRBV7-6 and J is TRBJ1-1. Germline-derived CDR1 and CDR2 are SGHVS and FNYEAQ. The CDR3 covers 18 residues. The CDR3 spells CASSLFLGPPTVNTEALF.

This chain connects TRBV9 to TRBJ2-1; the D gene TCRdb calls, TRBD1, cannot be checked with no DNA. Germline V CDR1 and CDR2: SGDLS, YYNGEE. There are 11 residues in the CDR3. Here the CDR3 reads CASSPGGEQFF.

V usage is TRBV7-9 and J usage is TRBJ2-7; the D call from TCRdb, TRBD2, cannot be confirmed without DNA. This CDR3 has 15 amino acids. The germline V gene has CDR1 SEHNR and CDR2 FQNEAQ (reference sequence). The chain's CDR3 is CASSSRTSRSYEQYF.

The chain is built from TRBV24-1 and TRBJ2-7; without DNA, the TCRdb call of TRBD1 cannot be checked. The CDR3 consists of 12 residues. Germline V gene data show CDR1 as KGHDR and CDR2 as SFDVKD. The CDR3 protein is CATRGDSYEQYF.

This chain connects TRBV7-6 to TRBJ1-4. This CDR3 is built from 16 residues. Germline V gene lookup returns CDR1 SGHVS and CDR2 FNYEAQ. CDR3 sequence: CASSLAWLATNEKLFF.

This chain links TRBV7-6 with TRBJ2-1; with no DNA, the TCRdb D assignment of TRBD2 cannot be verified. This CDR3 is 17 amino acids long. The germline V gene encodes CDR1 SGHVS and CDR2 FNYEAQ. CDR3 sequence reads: CASSSPIQGPSNNEQFF.

The CDR3 protein is CSVDLGQGYNEQFF. The chain has TRBV29-1 and TRBJ2-1; there is no DNA to check the TCRdb D call of TRBD1. The length of the CDR3 is 14 residues. Per germline, CDR1 SQVTM and CDR2 ANQGSEA.

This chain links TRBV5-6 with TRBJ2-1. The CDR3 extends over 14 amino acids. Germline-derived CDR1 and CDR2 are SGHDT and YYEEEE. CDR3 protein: CASSLRGSYNEQFF.

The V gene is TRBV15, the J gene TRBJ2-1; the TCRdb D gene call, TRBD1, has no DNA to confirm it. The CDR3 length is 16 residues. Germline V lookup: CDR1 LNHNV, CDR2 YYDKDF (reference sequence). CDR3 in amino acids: CATSRAWDRLSNEQFF. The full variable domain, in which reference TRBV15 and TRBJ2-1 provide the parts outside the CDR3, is DAMVIQNPRYQVTQFGKPVTLSCSQTLNHNVMYWYQQKSSQAPKLLFHYYDKDFNNEADTPDNFQSRRPNTSFCFLDIRSPGLGDTAMYLCATSRAWDRLSNEQFFGPGTRLTVL.

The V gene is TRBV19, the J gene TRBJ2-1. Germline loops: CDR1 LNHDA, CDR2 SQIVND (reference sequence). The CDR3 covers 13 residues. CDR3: CASSSDNYNEQFF.

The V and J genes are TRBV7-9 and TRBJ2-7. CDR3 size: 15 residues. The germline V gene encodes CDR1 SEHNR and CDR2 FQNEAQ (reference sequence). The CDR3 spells CASSFTTSPVSEQYF.

CDR3 in amino acids: CASSQGPEWGGTGELFF. The chain combines TRBV4-1 with TRBJ2-2; TCRdb calls TRBD2, which cannot be checked without DNA. The germline CDR1 and CDR2 sequences are MGHRA and YSYEKL. The CDR3 totals 17 residues.

CDR3 amino acids: CASSLEVGYEQYF. The chain has TRBV5-6 and TRBJ2-7. Germline V gene data show CDR1 as SGHDT and CDR2 as YYEEEE. The CDR3 contains 13 residues.

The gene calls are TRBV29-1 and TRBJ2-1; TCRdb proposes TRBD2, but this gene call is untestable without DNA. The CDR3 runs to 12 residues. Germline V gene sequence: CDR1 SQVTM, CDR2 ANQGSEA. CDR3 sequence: CSAPNEGTFQFF.